This is a list of T cell receptor beta chains from one sample in a study of siplizumab effects on memory and regulatory T cells. The assay was immunoSEQ multiplex PCR, and TCRdb's table has in-frame clones only and misses some. The sample consists of some 65,000 clones, over 75% of them appearing once. Sequencing used Tregs sorted from blood. The receptors originated from a human donor in good health. The CDR3 runs from the conserved cysteine through the conserved F or W. Fields, in order: D gene, clone size, J gene, V gene, CDR3 DNA, CDR3 protein. The D gene is left open where the match is weak. Expanded clones are given a class, and other clones once, few, many or no size at all.

- | - | TRBJ1-4 | TRBV7-6 | TGTGCCAGCAGCTTAGTAGGGGGGACTAATGAAAAACTGTTTTTT | CASSLVGGTNEKLFF
TRBD1 | - | TRBJ2-7 | TRBV6-1 | TGTGCCAGCAGTAGGACAGGGGCCTACGAGCAGTACTTC | CASSRTGAYEQYF
TRBD2 | - | TRBJ2-7 | TRBV27 | TGTGCCAGCAGTCAGGGACTAGCGGGGGCCTACGAGCAGTACTTC | CASSQGLAGAYEQYF
- | - | TRBJ2-7 | TRBV11-2 | TGTGCCAGCAGCTTCTTTAGCGCAACCTACGAGCAGTACTTC | CASSFFSATYEQYF
- | - | TRBJ1-1 | TRBV15 | TGTGCCACCAGCAGAGGGGGGTTGAACACTGAAGCTTTCTTT | CATSRGGLNTEAFF
- | - | TRBJ1-6 | TRBV19 | TGTGCCAGTAGCCCCGGGGTATATAATTCACCCCTCCACTTT | CASSPGVYNSPLHF
- | - | TRBJ1-5 | TRBV19 | TGTGCCAGTAGTACCGGGACACTTAGCAATCAGCCCCAGCATTTT | CASSTGTLSNQPQHF
TRBD2 | - | TRBJ2-7 | TRBV11-3 | TGTGCCAGCAGCTTGGGGGGGAGCTCCTACGAGCAGTACTTC | CASSLGGSSYEQYF
- | once | TRBJ1-3 | TRBV4-3 | TGCGCCAGCAGCCAAGAGCTCCCGCGGAGCAGCTCTGGAAACACCATATATTTT | CASSQELPRSSSGNTIYF
- | - | TRBJ2-1 | TRBV6-5 | TGTGCCAGCAAAGCGGACTTCGCCTACAATGAGCAGTTCTTC | CASKADFAYNEQFF
TRBD2 | - | TRBJ2-2 | TRBV28 | TGTGCCAGCAGCCCGGGGGGGAGACTCACCGGGGAGCTGTTTTTT | CASSPGGRLTGELFF
- | - | TRBJ2-5 | TRBV5-1 | TGCGCCAGCAGCTATAATACGGCTAGTGGAGAGACCCAGTACTTC | CASSYNTASGETQYF
TRBD1 | - | TRBJ1-1 | TRBV16 | TGTGCCAGCAGCCCTGGGGACAGAATCATGAACACTGAAGCTTTCTTT | CASSPGDRIMNTEAFF
- | - | TRBJ2-2 | TRBV4-1 | TGCGCCAGCAGCCTCCTCAAGGGGGGAGGTGGCACCGGGGAGCTGTTTTTT | CASSLLKGGGGTGELFF
TRBD1 | few | TRBJ1-2 | TRBV6-1 | TGTGGGACAGGGTGGAGGGGCTACACCTTC | CGTGWRGYTF
- | once | TRBJ2-1 | TRBV6-5 | TGTGCCAGCAGTTACGGACTGAGCTGCAATGAGCAGTTCTTC | CASSYGLSCNEQFF
TRBD2 | few | TRBJ2-1 | TRBV9 | TGTGCCAGCAGCGTATTCGCGGGAGGGGCGTACAATGAGCAGTTCTTC | CASSVFAGGAYNEQFF
TRBD1 | - | TRBJ1-2 | TRBV4-1 | TGCGCCAGCAGCCAAGTGGGACAGGGCTATGGCTACACCTTC | CASSQVGQGYGYTF
TRBD1 | - | TRBJ1-2 | TRBV28 | TGTGCCAGCCGGACAGGGGGTTCCCAAGGGGACCGCTATGGCTACACCTTC | CASRTGGSQGDRYGYTF
- | - | TRBJ2-6 | TRBV7-2 | TGTGCCAGCAGCGCCATTGGACGCTCTGGGGCCAACGTCCTGACTTTC | CASSAIGRSGANVLTF
- | few | TRBJ1-2 | TRBV6-6 | TGTGCCAGCAGTTACGGGGGGGGCTATGGCTACACCTTC | CASSYGGGYGYTF
- | - | TRBJ2-7 | TRBV27 | TGTGCCAGCAGCTGGACCCCCTGGGGCTCCTACGAGCAGTACTTC | CASSWTPWGSYEQYF
- | - | TRBJ1-5 | TRBV11-2 | TGTGCCAGCAGCCTAGACGGCGGTAGCAATCAGCCCCAGCATTTT | CASSLDGGSNQPQHF
TRBD1 | - | TRBJ2-7 | TRBV7-2 | TGTGCCAGCAGCTTTTGGACAGGAAGCTCCTACGAGCAGTACTTC | CASSFWTGSSYEQYF
TRBD2 | - | TRBJ2-7 | TRBV6-5 | TGTGCCAGCAGGACCCGGCTAGCGGGAGAGTACGAGCAGTACTTC | CASRTRLAGEYEQYF
- | - | TRBJ1-2 | TRBV28 | TGTGCCAGCAGTTTACCACACAATCAGGTCTATGGCTACACCTTC | CASSLPHNQVYGYTF
- | - | TRBJ2-2 | TRBV6-1 | TGTGCCAGCAGTAACGGGCGGAACACCGGGGAGCTGTTTTTT | CASSNGRNTGELFF
- | - | TRBJ2-3 | TRBV29-1 | TGCAGCCTGGACGGGGGAGATACGCAGTATTTT | CSLDGGDTQYF
- | - | TRBJ2-2 | TRBV6-5 | TGTGCCAGCAGGACCATCGGACGCGAAGAGCTGTTTTTT | CASRTIGREELFF
TRBD2 | - | TRBJ2-3 | TRBV5-4 | TGTGCCAGCACACCAGCGGGAGGGAGCTCAGATACGCAGTATTTT | CASTPAGGSSDTQYF
TRBD1 | once | TRBJ2-3 | TRBV19 | TGTGCCAGTAGTAAGGGACAGGGCACAGATACGCAGTATTTT | CASSKGQGTDTQYF
TRBD2 | - | TRBJ2-7 | TRBV18 | TGTGCCAGCTCACCAGCGGGACTAGCGGGAGGAAACGAGCAGTACTTC | CASSPAGLAGGNEQYF